A single sample gave rise to the 25 T cell receptor beta chains below, sequenced in a study of cytomegalovirus exposure and HLA in healthy donors. PCR amplification relied on 60 Vbeta primers (plus 13 Jbeta primers). This table comes from immunoSEQ multiplex PCR, and its TCRdb copy is limited to in-frame clones, with some not included. The table lists under 200,000 clones, roughly 77% of them singletons. The specimen sequenced was PBMCs. These receptors came from a male donor in good health and CMV-seropositive.

The chain couples TRBV30 to TRBJ2-7, with 7 bases identical to TRBD1. The CDR3 length is 14 residues. The V segment lost 8 bases and the J segment 2 bases; nucleotides outside the gene matches: 12. Germline CDR1 GTSNPN, CDR2 SVGIG (reference sequence). DNA for the CDR3: TGTGCCGGGCTTCTGCGTGACAGGGCCTACGAGCAGTACTTC. This sequence encodes CAGLLRDRAYEQYF.

This clone was counted only a few times. Other DNA sequences from this sample encode an identical CDR3 as well. The genes are TRBV7-9 and TRBJ2-7, with TRBD2 matching 11 bases. In germline, CDR1 is SEHNR, CDR2 FQNEAQ (reference sequence). Losses at the gene ends were 3 bases for V and 3 bases for J; bases not matched to a gene: 1. The CDR3 runs to 14 residues. CDR3 region: CASSFGTSGYEQYF. The CDR3 DNA follows: TGTGCCAGCAGCTTTGGGACTAGCGGCTACGAGCAGTACTTC. Drawing the rest from reference TRBV7-9 and TRBJ2-7, the complete variable domain is DTGVSQNPRHKITKRGQNVTFRCDPISEHNRLYWYRQTLGQGPEFLTYFQNEAQLEKSRLLSDRFSAERPKGSFSTLEIQRTEQGDSAMYLCASSFGTSGYEQYFGPGTRLTVT.

V usage is TRBV28 and J usage is TRBJ1-1; unclear D gene. From germline, CDR1 is MDHEN and CDR2 SYDVKM. V lost 2 bases and J 5 bases, leaving 15 bases between the germline ends. This CDR3 contains 15 residues. CDR3 loop: CASSLPRTGRTEAFF. CDR3 DNA sequence: TGTGCCAGCAGTTTACCTCGGACGGGGAGGACTGAAGCTTTCTTT.

The chain uses TRBV19 and TRBJ2-7; weak D call: TRBD1 (6 bases). Germline CDR1 and CDR2: LNHDA and SQIVND (reference sequence). Trimming pared 7 bases from V and 2 bases from J, leaving 18 bases between. CDR3 size: 15 residues. CDR3 residues: CASTPGRTETYEQYF. The CDR3 nucleotides are TGTGCCAGTACTCCAGGGCGGACAGAAACCTACGAGCAGTACTTC.

The V gene is TRBV11-1, the J gene TRBJ2-7, with 7 bases lining up with TRBD1. The V gene's germline CDR1 is SGHAT and CDR2 FQDESV (reference sequence). The CDR3 consists of 13 residues. Losses at the gene ends were 5 bases for V and 5 bases for J; bases not matched to a gene: 6. In nucleotides, the CDR3 is TGTGCCAGCAGCCCCCAGACAGGGCACGAGCAGTACTTC. This gives the protein CASSPQTGHEQYF.

The chain has TRBV4-2 and TRBJ1-1, with D possibly being TRBD1 (6 bases). This CDR3 is 18 amino acids long. Per the germline V gene, CDR1 is LGHNA and CDR2 is YNFKEQ. Trimming took 0 bases from V and 2 from J, leaving 19 bases between them. This CDR3 reads CASSQDGQGLVGNTEAFF. DNA of the CDR3: TGTGCCAGCAGCCAAGACGGGCAGGGGCTTGTGGGAAACACTGAAGCTTTCTTT.

The chain employs TRBV28 and TRBJ1-3; D ambiguous. Germline-derived CDR1 and CDR2 are MDHEN and SYDVKM. V was cut by 2 bases and J by 0 bases, with 17 bases left in between. The CDR3 is 18 residues long. The CDR3 nucleotides are TGTGCCAGCAGTTTACCCCGAGGTTCTGAAGACTCTGGAAACACCATATATTTT. Translating it yields CASSLPRGSEDSGNTIYF.

V gene TRBV7-8 combines with J gene TRBJ2-3; 7 bases agree with TRBD1. J was trimmed by 5 bases and V by 5 bases; bases with no gene match: 10. Germline-derived CDR1 and CDR2 are SGHVS and FQNEAQ. This CDR3 region has 15 residues. CDR3 in amino acids: CASSGRGQAIDTQYF. The CDR3 coding sequence is TGTGCCAGCAGCGGCCGTGGACAGGCGATAGATACGCAGTATTTT.

This clone has more than one count but fewer than ten. A read error may produce the germline difference seen at one junction end. The chain carries TRBV7-7 and TRBJ2-5; the match to TRBD1 covers 7 bases. Looked up from germline, CDR1 is SSHAT and CDR2 is FNYEAQ (reference sequence). This CDR3 spans 16 amino acids. DNA for the CDR3: TGTGCTAGCAGCTTAGTCACGACAGGGAAGAAGGAGACCCAGTACTTC. Translating it yields CASSLVTTGKKETQYF. The full variable domain, its missing parts supplied by reference TRBV7-7 and TRBJ2-5, is GAGVSQSPRYKVTKRGQDVTLRCDPISSHATLYWYQQALGQGPEFLTYFNYEAQPDKSGLPSDRFSAERPEGSISTLTIQRTEQRDSAMYRCASSLVTTGKKETQYFGPGTRLLVL.

This clone was recorded only once. V usage is TRBV4-1 and J usage is TRBJ2-7; 11 nucleotides match TRBD1. This CDR3 region has 15 residues. Germline trimming cut 4 bases from V and 1 base from J; bases unmatched to any gene: 3. The germline V gene encodes CDR1 MGHRA and CDR2 YSYEKL. DNA of the CDR3: TGCGCCAGCAGCCTCCGGGACAGGGGGTCCTACGAGCAGTACTTC. It encodes CASSLRDRGSYEQYF.

The gene calls are TRBV5-5 and TRBJ2-1; D might be TRBD1 (6 bases). The CDR3 loop spans 15 amino acids. The ends were cut back, 1 base at V and 5 bases at J, with 13 bases in the middle. The germline V gene encodes CDR1 SGHKS and CDR2 YYEKEE (reference sequence). In nucleotides, the CDR3 is TGTGCCAGCAGCTTGAGCAGGGGTGATCACAATGAGCAGTTCTTC. Residues: CASSLSRGDHNEQFF.

The chain uses TRBV4-1 and TRBJ2-7; D gene ambiguous. The CDR3 loop spans 15 amino acids. The germline CDR1 and CDR2 sequences are MGHRA and YSYEKL. V lost 1 base to trimming and J lost 3 bases, with 13 bases between them. The DNA of the CDR3 is TGCGCCAGCAGCCAAGCGGCAGGAACCTACTACGAGCAGTACTTC. Translating it yields CASSQAAGTYYEQYF.

The V and J genes are TRBV2 and TRBJ2-2; 10 nucleotides agree with TRBD2. This CDR3 contains 16 residues. Germline assignment: CDR1 SNHLY and CDR2 FYNNEI. J gave up 2 bases and V 5 bases, and 5 bases lay outside the gene matches. CDR3 region: CASSSAGGTNTGELFF. DNA of the CDR3: TGTGCCAGCAGTTCAGCGGGGGGGACTAACACCGGGGAGCTGTTTTTT. Full variable domain (rest looked up from reference TRBV2 and TRBJ2-2): EPEVTQTPSHQVTQMGQEVILRCVPISNHLYFYWYRQILGQKVEFLVSFYNNEISEKSEIFDDQFSVERPDGSNFTLKIRSTKLEDSAMYFCASSSAGGTNTGELFFGEGSRLTVL.

V gene TRBV19 combines with J gene TRBJ1-2; TRBD1 agrees at 9 bases. With 6 bases clipped from V and 6 bases from J, the junction kept 5 bases outside the gene matches. The CDR3 loop spans 13 amino acids. CDR1 LNHDA and CDR2 SQIVND come from the germline V gene (reference sequence). This CDR3 reads CASRTNRGHGYTF. The CDR3 region has the DNA TGTGCCAGTAGAACAAACAGGGGGCATGGCTACACCTTC. Full variable domain (rest looked up from reference TRBV19 and TRBJ1-2): DGGITQSPKYLFRKEGQNVTLSCEQNLNHDAMYWYRQDPGQGLRLIYYSQIVNDFQKGDIAEGYSVSREKKESFPLTVTSAQKNPTAFYLCASRTNRGHGYTFGSGTRLTVV.

The rearrangement joins TRBV6-5 to TRBJ1-1; TRBD1 aligns across 7 bases. With 4 bases clipped from V and 8 bases from J, the junction kept 16 bases outside the gene matches. In germline, CDR1 is MNHEY, CDR2 SVGAGI. The CDR3 runs to 16 residues. The DNA for the CDR3 is TGTGCCAGCAGTTCTCCGGGACAGTTAATAACCTCGGAAGCTTTCTTT. Translation gives CASSSPGQLITSEAFF.

The chain employs TRBV28 and TRBJ2-5; 13 bases line up with TRBD2. The CDR3 extends over 15 amino acids. V shed 6 bases, J shed 3 bases, and the junction held 4 bases outside the gene matches. Germline V gene lookup returns CDR1 MDHEN and CDR2 SYDVKM. The CDR3 nucleotides are TGTGCCAGCAGCCTAGGGACTAGCGGGGAAGAGACCCAGTACTTC. Translated, it gives CASSLGTSGEETQYF.

V usage is TRBV5-1 and J usage is TRBJ2-1; D not certain. Germline lookup yields CDR1 SGHRS and CDR2 YFSETQ. This CDR3 has 12 amino acids. The V end lost 4 bases, the J end lost 8 bases, and 10 bases lay between the germline ends. In DNA form, the CDR3 reads TGCGCCAGCAGCGCCGAGTTAGATGAGCAGTTCTTC. This sequence encodes CASSAELDEQFF.

The chain has TRBV15 and TRBJ2-2; a possible D gene is TRBD2 (6 bases). Germline loops: CDR1 LNHNV, CDR2 YYDKDF (reference sequence). V gave up 5 bases and J gave up 1 base, with 11 bases separating them. This CDR3 region has 15 residues. The CDR3 bases are TGTGCCACCAGCGGTCTGCGGGGGAACACCGGGGAGCTGTTTTTT. This codes for CATSGLRGNTGELFF. Supplemented by reference TRBV15 and TRBJ2-2, the full variable domain reads DAMVIQNPRYQVTQFGKPVTLSCSQTLNHNVMYWYQQKSSQAPKLLFHYYDKDFNNEADTPDNFQSRRPNTSFCFLDIRSPGLGDTAMYLCATSGLRGNTGELFFGEGSRLTVL.

The chain recombines TRBV29-1 with TRBJ2-5; weak D call: TRBD2 (6 bases). The CDR3 length is 14 residues. Between the trimmed V and J ends, which lost 0 bases and 5 bases, there was a span of 13 bases. From germline, CDR1 is SQVTM and CDR2 ANQGSEA. DNA of the CDR3: TGCAGCGTTGAAGACAGGGCGGAGGGGGAGACCCAGTACTTC. Translation: CSVEDRAEGETQYF. Together with reference TRBV29-1 and TRBJ2-5, the CDR3 gives the full variable domain: SAVISQKPSRDICQRGTSLTIQCQVDSQVTMMFWYRQQPGQSLTLIATANQGSEATYESGFVIDKFPISRPNLTFSTLTVSNMSPEDSSIYLCSVEDRAEGETQYFGPGTRLLVL.

The chain has TRBV25-1 and TRBJ2-2; 9 bases agree with TRBD1. Germline loops: CDR1 MGHDK, CDR2 SYGVNS. The V and J ends lost 7 bases and 1 base, in that order; junction bases with no gene match: 10. The CDR3 loop spans 17 amino acids. CDR3 loop: CASNHMEGQGNTGELFF. The DNA for the CDR3 is TGTGCCAGCAACCATATGGAGGGACAGGGGAACACCGGGGAGCTGTTTTTT.

The CDR3 spells CASSSPAKAQAEAFF. As DNA, the CDR3 is TGTGCCAGCAGCTCCCCCGCGAAGGCCCAGGCTGAAGCTTTCTTT. V and J are TRBV11-2 and TRBJ1-1; D is unresolved. The CDR3 covers 15 residues. Germline CDR1 reads SGHAT; CDR2 reads FQNNGV. Between the trimmed V and J ends, which lost 4 bases and 6 bases, there was a span of 18 bases.

The J gene is TRBJ2-7, the V gene TRBV6-1; unclear D gene. From germline, CDR1 is MNHNS and CDR2 SASEGT. Trimming took off 8 bases at V and 7 bases at J, with 9 bases between the two ends. This CDR3 region has 10 residues. This CDR3 is CASGNWEQYF. CDR3 bases: TGTGCCAGCGGTAACTGGGAGCAGTACTTC.

V and J are TRBV7-8 and TRBJ1-3; 8 bases are shared with TRBD1. The germline gives CDR1 SGHVS, CDR2 FQNEAQ. This CDR3 is 17 amino acids long. V lost 2 bases, J lost 4 bases, and 10 bases stayed unmatched. The CDR3 DNA reads TGTGCCAGCAGCTTACAGGGGGCAATTTTGCGGGGAAACACCATATATTTT. This translates into CASSLQGAILRGNTIYF.

This chain links TRBV11-3 with TRBJ2-7; the D gene is possibly TRBD2 (6 bases). The CDR3 is made up of 14 amino acids. CDR1 is SGHNT and CDR2 is YENEEA in the germline V gene. The V gene lost 4 bases and the J gene lost 5 bases, with 15 bases spanning the gap. CDR3 in amino acids: CASSSRDSVNEQYF. DNA for the CDR3: TGTGCCAGCAGCTCTCGGGACTCTGTCAACGAGCAGTACTTC.

The J gene is TRBJ2-7, the V gene TRBV7-9; TRBD1 might be the D (6 bases). Trimming stripped 1 base from V and 3 bases from J, with 10 bases between. The CDR3 is 14 residues long. Germline V CDR1 and CDR2: SEHNR, FQNEAQ (reference sequence). CDR3 sequence reads: CASSLGQGHYEQYF. The CDR3 DNA is TGTGCCAGCAGCTTAGGTCAGGGGCACTACGAGCAGTACTTC.